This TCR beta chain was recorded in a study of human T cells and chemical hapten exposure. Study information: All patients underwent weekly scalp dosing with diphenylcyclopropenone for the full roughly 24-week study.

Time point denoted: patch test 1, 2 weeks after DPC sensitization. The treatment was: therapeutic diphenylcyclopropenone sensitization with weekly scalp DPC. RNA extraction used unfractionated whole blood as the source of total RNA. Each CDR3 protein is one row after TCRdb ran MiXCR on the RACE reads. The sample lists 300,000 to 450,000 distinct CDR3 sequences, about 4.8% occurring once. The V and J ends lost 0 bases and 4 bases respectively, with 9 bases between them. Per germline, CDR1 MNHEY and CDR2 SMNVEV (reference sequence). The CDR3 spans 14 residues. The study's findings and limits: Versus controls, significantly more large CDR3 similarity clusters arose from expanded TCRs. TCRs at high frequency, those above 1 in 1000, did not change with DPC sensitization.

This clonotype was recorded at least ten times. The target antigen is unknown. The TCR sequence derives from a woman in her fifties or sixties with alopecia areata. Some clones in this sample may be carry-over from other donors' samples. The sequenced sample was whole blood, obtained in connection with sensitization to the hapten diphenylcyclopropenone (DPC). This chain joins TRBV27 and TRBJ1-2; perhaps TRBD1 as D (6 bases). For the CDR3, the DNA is TGTGCCAGCAGTTTATCATCGGGGGCCTATGGCTACACCTTC. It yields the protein CASSLSSGAYGYTF.